This T cell receptor (beta chain) was found in a study of beta chain features in type 1 diabetes. Whole-study results and caveats: Naive, central memory and regulatory TCRB repertoires appeared more similar among patients than healthy donors. TCRB CDR3s from Type 1 diabetes patients were moderately but significantly shorter in all four CD4+ subsets.

In the case of this clone: Its antigen remains unidentified.

It was via CD45RO/CCR7/CD25/CD127/CD95/CD27 that CD4+ naive, central memory, regulatory and stem cell-like memory cells were sorted. The CDR3 totals 15 residues. Germline trimming cut 4 bases from V and 8 bases from J; bases unmatched to any gene: 11. Germline V gives CDR1 MDHEN, CDR2 SYDVKM. Expressed TCRB transcripts were sequenced because the entire RNA isolate underwent reverse transcription. Assay used: immunoSEQ multiplex PCR; TCRdb lists only in-frame clones, some missing. The sample shows 600,000 to 700,000 clones, roughly 12% of them seen only once. The sequence was obtained from a man aged 18 to 35 with type 1 diabetes. The material sequenced was naive CD4+ T cells from blood. The J gene is TRBJ1-2, the V gene TRBV28; 9 bases agree with TRBD1. CDR3 coding DNA: TGTGCCAGCAGTTCAAGGGGGACAGGGAGACGCGGCTACACCTTC. It encodes CASSSRGTGRRGYTF.